This T cell receptor beta chain comes out of a study of T-cell reconstitution after alpha-beta-depleted transplantation in children. Library preparation (for TCRbeta) was performed with unique molecular identifiers. TCRdb ran MiXCR on the PCR reads and lists one entry per CDR3 protein. This table holds around 380,000 distinct CDR3 sequences, approximately 11% found once. The sample in question was PBMCs from the stem cell graft donor, obtained from the stem cell graft. The TCR was taken from a human donor who donated a stem cell graft to a child with acute myeloid leukemia.

The chain's CDR3 is CASSSQWDRNNIQYF. CDR3 sequence (DNA): TGTGCCAGCAGCTCCCAGTGGGACAGGAATAACATTCAGTACTTC. The V call is TRBV7-2, the J call TRBJ2-4, with TRBD1 matching 8 bases. The V and J ends lost 4 bases and 7 bases, in that order; junction bases with no gene match: 9. CDR1 is SGHTA and CDR2 is FQGNSA in the germline V gene. This CDR3 comprises 15 residues. Using reference TRBV7-2 and TRBJ2-4 for the parts outside the CDR3, the full variable domain is GAGVSQSPSNKVTEKGKDVELRCDPISGHTALYWYRQSLGQGLEFLIYFQGNSAPDKSGLPSDRFSAERTGGSVSTLTIQRTQQEDSAVYLCASSSQWDRNNIQYFGAGTRLSVL.